This TCR beta chain derives from a study of PD-1 blockade in classical Hodgkin lymphoma. Some clones are missing from TCRdb's copy, which holds only in-frame ones; the method was immunoSEQ multiplex PCR. The table includes 75,000 to 100,000 clones, around 80% detected once. The patients all showed relapse after autologous stem cell transplantation, while their brentuximab vedotin exposure varied. Source: peripheral blood mononuclear cells (PBMCs), taken at baseline. This TCR derives from a human donor with classical Hodgkin lymphoma.

CDR3 coding DNA: TGTGCCAGCAGCGTACACAATGAGCAGTTCTTC. Its protein is CASSVHNEQFF. The chain carries TRBV14 and TRBJ2-1; unclear D gene. CDR3 size: 11 residues. Germline V gene data show CDR1 as SGHDN and CDR2 as FVKESK. The V gene lost 5 bases and the J gene lost 5 bases, with 4 bases spanning the gap.